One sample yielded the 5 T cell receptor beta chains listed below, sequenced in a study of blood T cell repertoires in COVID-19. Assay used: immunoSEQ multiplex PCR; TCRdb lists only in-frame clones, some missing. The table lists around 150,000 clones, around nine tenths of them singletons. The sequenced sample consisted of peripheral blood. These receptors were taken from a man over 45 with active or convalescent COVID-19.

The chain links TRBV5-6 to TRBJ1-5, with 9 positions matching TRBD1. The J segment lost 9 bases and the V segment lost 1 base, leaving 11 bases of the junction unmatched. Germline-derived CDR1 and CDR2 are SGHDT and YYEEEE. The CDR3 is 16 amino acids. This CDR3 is CASSLRGTGRLTPQHF. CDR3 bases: TGTGCCAGCAGCTTGCGGGGGACAGGGAGGTTGACGCCCCAGCATTTT.

The CDR3 DNA reads TGCGCCAGCAGGATAGCGGGAGGCAGCGATACGCAGTATTTT. Translation gives CASRIAGGSDTQYF. The chain joins TRBV5-1 to TRBJ2-3, with TRBD2 matching 10 bases. CDR1 SGHRS and CDR2 YFSETQ come from the germline V gene. The CDR3 covers 14 residues. J was trimmed by 6 bases and V by 5 bases; bases with no gene match: 6.

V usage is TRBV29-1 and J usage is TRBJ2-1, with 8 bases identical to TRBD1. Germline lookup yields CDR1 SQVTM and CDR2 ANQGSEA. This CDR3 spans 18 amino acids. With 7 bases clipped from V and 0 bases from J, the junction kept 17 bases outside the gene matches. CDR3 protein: CSARQGKGLTFSYNEQFF. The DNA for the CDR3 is TGCAGCGCCAGACAGGGGAAGGGACTTACCTTCTCCTACAATGAGCAGTTCTTC.

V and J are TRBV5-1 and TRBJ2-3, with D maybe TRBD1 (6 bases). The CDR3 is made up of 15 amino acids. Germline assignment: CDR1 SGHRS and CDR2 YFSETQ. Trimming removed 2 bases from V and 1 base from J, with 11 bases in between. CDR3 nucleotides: TGCGCCAGCAGCTTACAGGGTTTGGGCACAGATACGCAGTATTTT. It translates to CASSLQGLGTDTQYF.

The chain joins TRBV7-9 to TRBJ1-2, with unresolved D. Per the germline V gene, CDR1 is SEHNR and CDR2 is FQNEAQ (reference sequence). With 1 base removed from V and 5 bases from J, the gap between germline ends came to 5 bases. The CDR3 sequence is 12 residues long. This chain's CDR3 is CASSLEAYGYTF. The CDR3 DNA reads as TGTGCCAGCAGCTTAGAAGCGTATGGCTACACCTTC.